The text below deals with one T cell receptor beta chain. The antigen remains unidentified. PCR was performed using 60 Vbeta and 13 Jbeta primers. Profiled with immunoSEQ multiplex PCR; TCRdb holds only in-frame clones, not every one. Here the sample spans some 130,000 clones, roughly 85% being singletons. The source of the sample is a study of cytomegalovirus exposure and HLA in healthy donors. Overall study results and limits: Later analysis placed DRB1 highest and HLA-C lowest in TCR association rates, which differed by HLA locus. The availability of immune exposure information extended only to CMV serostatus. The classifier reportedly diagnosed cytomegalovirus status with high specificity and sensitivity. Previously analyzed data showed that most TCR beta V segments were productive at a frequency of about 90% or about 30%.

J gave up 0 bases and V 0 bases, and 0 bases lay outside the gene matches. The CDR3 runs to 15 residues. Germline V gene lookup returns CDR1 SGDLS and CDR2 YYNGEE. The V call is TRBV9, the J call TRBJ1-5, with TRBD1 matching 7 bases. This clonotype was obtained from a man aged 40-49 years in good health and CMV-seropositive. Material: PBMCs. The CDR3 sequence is CASSVEGASNQPQHF. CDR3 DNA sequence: TGTGCCAGCAGCGTAGAGGGGGCTAGCAATCAGCCCCAGCATTTT.